This T cell receptor beta chain was obtained from a study of T-cell reconstitution after alpha-beta-depleted transplantation in children. Preparing the TCRbeta library involved the use of unique molecular identifiers. Each CDR3 protein is one row after TCRdb ran MiXCR on the PCR reads. Here the sample spans 280,000 or so distinct CDR3 sequences, more than 9% being singletons. This clonotype is labeled as medium-sized. The specimen comprised peripheral blood, sampled 180 days after TCRalphabeta/CD19-depleted stem cell transplant. This TCR came from a male patient between 2 and 10 years old who had a stem cell transplant for chronic granulomatous disease, so the T cells may come from the graft donor.

The CDR3 loop reads CSVDRGTYGYTF. The DNA of the CDR3 is TGCAGCGTTGACAGGGGGACCTATGGCTACACCTTC. The genes are TRBV29-1 and TRBJ1-2; 7 bases are shared with TRBD1. The CDR3 length is 12 residues. Germline CDR1 and CDR2: SQVTM and ANQGSEA. Losses at the gene ends were 3 bases for V and 4 bases for J; bases not matched to a gene: 2.